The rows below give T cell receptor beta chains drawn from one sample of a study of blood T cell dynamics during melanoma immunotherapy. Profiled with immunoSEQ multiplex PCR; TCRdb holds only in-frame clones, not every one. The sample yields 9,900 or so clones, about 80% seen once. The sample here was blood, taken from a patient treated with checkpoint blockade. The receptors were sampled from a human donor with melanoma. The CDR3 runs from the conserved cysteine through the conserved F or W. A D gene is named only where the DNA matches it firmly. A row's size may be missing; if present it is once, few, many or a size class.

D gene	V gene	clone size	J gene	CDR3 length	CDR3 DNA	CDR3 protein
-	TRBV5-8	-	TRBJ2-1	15	TGTGCCAGCAGCTCGCAGATAGACAGCTACAATGAGCAGTTCTTC	CASSSQIDSYNEQFF
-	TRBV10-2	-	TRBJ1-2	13	TGCGCCAGCAGTGAGCGGTATGACTATGGCTACACCTTC	CASSERYDYGYTF
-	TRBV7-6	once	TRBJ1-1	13	TGTGCCAGCAGCTCCAGTCCTGGTACTGAAGCTTTCTTT	CASSSSPGTEAFF
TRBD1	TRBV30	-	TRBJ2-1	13	TGTGCCCTTGTAGGACAGGCCGACAATGAGCAGTTCTTC	CALVGQADNEQFF
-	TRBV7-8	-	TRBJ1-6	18	TGTGCCAGCAGCCCAGCGCATAGTTCTACCGGGACCGGTCGGCCCCTCCACTTT	CASSPAHSSTGTGRPLHF
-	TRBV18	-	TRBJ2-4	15	TGTGCCAGCTCACCCCTGGCAGGGGCTCAAAACATTCAGTACTTC	CASSPLAGAQNIQYF
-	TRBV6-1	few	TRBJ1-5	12	TGTGCCACCTCAGGAGTTCTGGAGCCCCAGCATTTT	CATSGVLEPQHF
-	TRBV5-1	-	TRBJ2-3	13	TGCGCCAGCAGCTTGGGGGCCACAGATACGCAGTATTTT	CASSLGATDTQYF
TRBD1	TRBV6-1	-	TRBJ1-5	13	TGTGCCAGCAGCCGGGACAGATATCAGCCCCAGCATTTT	CASSRDRYQPQHF
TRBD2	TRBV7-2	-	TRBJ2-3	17	TGTGCCAGCAGCTTAGGGTCGGCGGGAGGGCCCAGGGATACGCAGTATTTT	CASSLGSAGGPRDTQYF
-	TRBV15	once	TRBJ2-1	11	TGTGCCACCAGCAGCTACAATGAGCAGTTCTTC	CATSSYNEQFF
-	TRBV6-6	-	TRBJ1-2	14	TGTGCCAGCAGTTCCGGTCCTGCTAACTATGGCTACACCTTC	CASSSGPANYGYTF
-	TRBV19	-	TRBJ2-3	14	TGTGCCAGTAGTATAGGGTGGACTACAGATACGCAGTATTTT	CASSIGWTTDTQYF
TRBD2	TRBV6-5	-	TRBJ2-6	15	TGTGCCAGCACCCCAGCGGGGCGTGGGGCCAACGTCCTGACTTTC	CASTPAGRGANVLTF
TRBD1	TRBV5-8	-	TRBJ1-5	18	TGTGCCAGCAGCGGCCGGGACAGGTTGTTTAATAGCAATCAGCCCCAGCATTTT	CASSGRDRLFNSNQPQHF
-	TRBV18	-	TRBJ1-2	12	TGTGCCAGCTCACCACCGGGCTATGGCTACACCTTC	CASSPPGYGYTF
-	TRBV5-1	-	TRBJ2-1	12	TGCGCCAGCAGCTTGGGGGGGAATGAGCAGTTCTTC	CASSLGGNEQFF
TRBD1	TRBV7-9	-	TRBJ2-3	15	TGTGCCAGCAGACCACAGGGGGTCAGCACAGATACGCAGTATTTT	CASRPQGVSTDTQYF
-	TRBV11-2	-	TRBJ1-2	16	TGTGCCAGCAGCTTAGCGATAGGACAGAGGAACTATGGCTACACCTTC	CASSLAIGQRNYGYTF
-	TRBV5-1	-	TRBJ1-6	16	TGCGCCAGCAGCTTGGCTGGGACGAAAGTGGGTTCACCCCTCCACTTT	CASSLAGTKVGSPLHF